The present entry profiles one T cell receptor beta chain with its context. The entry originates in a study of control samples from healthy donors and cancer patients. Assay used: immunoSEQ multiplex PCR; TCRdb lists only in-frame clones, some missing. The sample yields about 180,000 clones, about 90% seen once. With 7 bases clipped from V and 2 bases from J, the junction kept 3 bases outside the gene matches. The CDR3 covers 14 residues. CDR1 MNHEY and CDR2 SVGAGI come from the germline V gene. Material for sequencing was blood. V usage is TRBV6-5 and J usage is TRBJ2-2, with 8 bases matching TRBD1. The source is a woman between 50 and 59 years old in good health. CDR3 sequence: CASTGQGNTGELFF. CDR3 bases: TGTGCCAGCACCGGACAGGGAAACACCGGGGAGCTGTTTTTT.